This entry features one T cell receptor beta chain sequence. Antigen unknown. Here immunoSEQ multiplex PCR was the method, and the copy in TCRdb shows in-frame clones only, minus some. The sample yields roughly 74,000 clones, approximately 85% seen once. The sample comes from a study of a mutant IDH1 vaccine in newly diagnosed glioma. With 4 bases removed from V and 6 bases from J, the gap between germline ends came to 10 bases. Germline V lookup: CDR1 SGHDN, CDR2 FVKESK. This CDR3 is 13 amino acids long. Regarding time point: week 23, last vaccination. In the vaccine, a single dose held 300 ug of the mutant IDH1 20-mer peptide, along with topical imiquimod.

This receptor was identified in a young man with glioma. Some clones in this sample may be carry-over from other donors' samples. Sequencing used PBMCs, obtained from a glioma patient whose treatment included an IDH1 peptide vaccine. This chain links TRBV14 with TRBJ2-1, with D unresolved. The DNA of the CDR3 is TGTGCCAGCAGCCCGAGGACCCTCAATGAGCAGTTCTTC. Protein sequence: CASSPRTLNEQFF.